This TCR beta chain was sequenced for a study of T cell responses to AZD1222 COVID-19 vaccine. The V and J ends lost 5 bases and 6 bases, in that order; junction bases with no gene match: 16. From germline, CDR1 is SGHTA and CDR2 FQGNSA. The CDR3 is made up of 16 amino acids. Study-wide points: Sampled repertoires all dated from after the peak T cell response. It should be noted that donors were predominantly white British and more often female, and clonal diversity was possibly underestimated.

Repertoires were generated with immunoSEQ multiplex PCR, while TCRdb's copy carries only in-frame clones and drops some. The sample holds some 140,000 clones, over 85% seen once. For this clone: Its antigen is currently unknown.

This clonotype was obtained from an adult in good health. The chain has TRBV7-2 and TRBJ2-7, with 7 positions matching TRBD2. This sample comprised peripheral blood, obtained on day 0 of AZD1222 vaccination. The DNA of the CDR3 is TGTGCCAGCAGCCCCCAAGCGGGGATGGGGAATTTCGAGCAGTACTTC. It translates to CASSPQAGMGNFEQYF.